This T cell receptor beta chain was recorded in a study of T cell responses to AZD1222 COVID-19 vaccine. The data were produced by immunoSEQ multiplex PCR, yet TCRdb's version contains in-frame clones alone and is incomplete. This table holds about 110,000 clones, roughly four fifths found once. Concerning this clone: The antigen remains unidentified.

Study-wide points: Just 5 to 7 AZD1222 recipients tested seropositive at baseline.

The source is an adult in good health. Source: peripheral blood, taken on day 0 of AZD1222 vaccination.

As DNA, the CDR3 is TGTGCCAGCAGCTTAATCGCCGCGGGACAGCATAACTCCTACGAGCAGTACTTC. This gives the protein CASSLIAAGQHNSYEQYF. The chain links TRBV7-3 to TRBJ2-7; D is perhaps TRBD1 (7 bases). The CDR3 contains 18 residues. The V end was cut by 1 base, the J end by 0 bases, with 19 bases between. Germline V gene data show CDR1 as SGHTA and CDR2 as FQGTGA. The full variable domain, rest sourced from reference TRBV7-3 and TRBJ2-7, is GAGVSQTPSNKVTEKGKYVELRCDPISGHTALYWYRQSLGQGPEFLIYFQGTGAADDSGLPNDRFFAVRPEGSVSTLKIQRTERGDSAVYLCASSLIAAGQHNSYEQYFGPGTRLTVT.